These T cell receptor beta chains were read from a single sample in a study of beta chain features in type 1 diabetes. This table comes from immunoSEQ multiplex PCR, and its TCRdb copy is limited to in-frame clones, with some not included. This table holds under 950,000 clones, about a sixth found once. Sequenced: naive CD4+ T cells from blood. The receptors stem from a woman younger than 30 in good health. Each CDR3 is given with its conserved first and last residue. Fields, in order: CDR3 DNA, CDR3 protein, V gene, D gene, clone size, J gene. A D gene is named only where the DNA matches it firmly. Size values are once, few and many counts, or a class for expanded clones, and some rows have none.

TGTGCCAGGGTTAAGCGGGAGCGCACAGATACGCAGTATTTT | CARVKRERTDTQYF | TRBV19 | TRBD2 | . | TRBJ2-3
TGTGCCAGCTCATCGCAGGGGCCCGCGAACACCGGGGAGCTGTTTTTT | CASSSQGPANTGELFF | TRBV18 | . | few | TRBJ2-2
TGTGCCAGCAGCTTATTGAGAGAGGCTTTCTTT | CASSLLREAFF | TRBV13 | . | . | TRBJ1-1
TGTGCCAGCAGTGACGGACAGGGCGGCTACACCTTC | CASSDGQGGYTF | TRBV6-5 | TRBD1 | . | TRBJ1-2
TGTGCCAGTAGTATAGGGATGACTGAGGGGACCCAGTACTTC | CASSIGMTEGTQYF | TRBV19 | . | few | TRBJ2-5
TGTGCCAGCAGCCAAGCACCGGGACTAGCGGGAGGCTGGGATACGCAGTATTTT | CASSQAPGLAGGWDTQYF | TRBV4-2 | TRBD2 | . | TRBJ2-3
TGTGCCAGCAGCTTGTCAGGGGACAGGGATTATCGGTACTTC | CASSLSGDRDYRYF | TRBV5-6 | TRBD1 | . | TRBJ2-7
TGTGCCAGCAGCCTAACTAGCGGGAGGGGGTACAATGAGCAGTTCTTC | CASSLTSGRGYNEQFF | TRBV11-3 | TRBD2 | few | TRBJ2-1
TGTGCCAGCTCCCCCGGTAGGGAAGAGGAGACCCAGTACTTC | CASSPGREEETQYF | TRBV18 | . | . | TRBJ2-5
TGTGCCAGCAGCCCCGAGCCCGGGAGGGCCAAAAATGAGCAGTTCTTC | CASSPEPGRAKNEQFF | TRBV5-4 | TRBD2 | . | TRBJ2-1
TGTGCCAGCAGCAGGTTTGGACAGGGGAACACCGGGGAGCTGTTTTTT | CASSRFGQGNTGELFF | TRBV7-3 | TRBD1 | . | TRBJ2-2
TGTGCCAGCAGCCATTTAGGGCTGGAGGGCTCCTACGAGCAGTACTTC | CASSHLGLEGSYEQYF | TRBV4-2 | . | few | TRBJ2-7
TGTGCCAGCAGCTTAGTCCCAGAGCCTAGGTTCCAGTACTTC | CASSLVPEPRFQYF | TRBV7-2 | . | few | TRBJ2-5
TGTGCCAGCAGCCGCGGCGGTCTGGCCGACTATGGCTACACCTTC | CASSRGGLADYGYTF | TRBV6-5 | . | few | TRBJ1-2
TGTGCCAGCAGCTTCGGTATTGTTGAGACCCAGTACTTC | CASSFGIVETQYF | TRBV5-6 | . | few | TRBJ2-5
TGTGCCAGCAGTTCCGGACTGGGGAACACCGGGGAGCTGTTTTTT | CASSSGLGNTGELFF | TRBV7-2 | . | few | TRBJ2-2
TGTGCCAGCAGCGTAGGCCAACTAGCGACAGAGCAGTACTTC | CASSVGQLATEQYF | TRBV9 | TRBD2 | few | TRBJ2-7
TGCGCCAGCAGCCCCAGGGGGCCTGGGGCCAACGTCCTGACTTTC | CASSPRGPGANVLTF | TRBV5-1 | TRBD1 | few | TRBJ2-6
TGCGCCAGCAGCTCGACTAGCGGGAGTAGGCATGAGCAGTTCTTC | CASSSTSGSRHEQFF | TRBV5-1 | TRBD2 | . | TRBJ2-1
TGTGCCAAAAAAAACAGGACAGAAAATACCGGGGAGCTGTTTTTT | CAKKNRTENTGELFF | TRBV7-6 | . | . | TRBJ2-2
TGTGCCAGCAGCTTAGTGGGTCCGGATACGCAGTATTTT | CASSLVGPDTQYF | TRBV11-2 | . | few | TRBJ2-3
TGCGCCAGCAGCTTGGCCCAGGGGGACTATGGCTACACCTTC | CASSLAQGDYGYTF | TRBV5-1 | TRBD1 | . | TRBJ1-2
TGTGCCAGCAGCGGGGACTCCAGGTACGAGCAGTACTTC | CASSGDSRYEQYF | TRBV2 | . | . | TRBJ2-7
TGTGCCAGCAGCAGGACAGGGGGCACACTTAATAGCAATCAGCCCCAGCATTTT | CASSRTGGTLNSNQPQHF | TRBV27 | TRBD1 | . | TRBJ1-5
TGTGCCAGCAGCTTATCCCTCCGCCAAGAGACCCAGTACTTC | CASSLSLRQETQYF | TRBV5-4 | . | . | TRBJ2-5
TGTGCCAGCAGGACCCCAGGGAAGCACTACGAGCAGTACTTC | CASRTPGKHYEQYF | TRBV2 | . | few | TRBJ2-7
TGTGCCAGCAGCTTAACCTCCAGGTGGAGGGCTAACACCGGGGAGCTGTTTTTT | CASSLTSRWRANTGELFF | TRBV13 | . | . | TRBJ2-2
TGTGCCAGCAGTTACTCGGGACAGGACACCGGGGAGCTGTTTTTT | CASSYSGQDTGELFF | TRBV6-6 | TRBD1 | few | TRBJ2-2
TGTGCCAGCAGCCTCTGGCATGGCGCAGATACGCAGTATTTT | CASSLWHGADTQYF | TRBV13 | . | . | TRBJ2-3
TGTGCCAGCAGTTTAGCGCTGTCAGGGATATCTGGGGCCAACGTCCTGACTTTC | CASSLALSGISGANVLTF | TRBV28 | . | . | TRBJ2-6
TGTGCCAGCAGCAAGGGGACAGGGGACACTGAAGCTTTCTTT | CASSKGTGDTEAFF | TRBV21-1 | . | . | TRBJ1-1